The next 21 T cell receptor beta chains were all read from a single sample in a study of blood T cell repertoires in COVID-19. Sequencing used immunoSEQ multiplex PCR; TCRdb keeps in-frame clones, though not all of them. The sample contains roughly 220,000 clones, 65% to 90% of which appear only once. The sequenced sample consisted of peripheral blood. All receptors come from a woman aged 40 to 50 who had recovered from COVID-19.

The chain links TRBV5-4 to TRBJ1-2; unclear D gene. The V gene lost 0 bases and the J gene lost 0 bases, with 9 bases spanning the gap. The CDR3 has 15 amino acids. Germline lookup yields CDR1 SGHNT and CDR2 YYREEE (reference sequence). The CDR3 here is CASSLEGVPNYGYTF. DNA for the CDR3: TGTGCCAGCAGCTTGGAAGGAGTCCCTAACTATGGCTACACCTTC. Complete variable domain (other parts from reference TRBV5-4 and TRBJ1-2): ETGVTQSPTHLIKTRGQQVTLRCSSQSGHNTVSWYQQALGQGPQFIFQYYREEENGRGNFPPRFSGLQFPNYSSELNVNALELDDSALYLCASSLEGVPNYGYTFGSGTRLTVV.

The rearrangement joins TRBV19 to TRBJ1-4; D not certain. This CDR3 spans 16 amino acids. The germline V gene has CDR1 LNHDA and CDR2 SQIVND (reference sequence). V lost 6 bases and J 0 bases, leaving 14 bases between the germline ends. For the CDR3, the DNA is TGTGCCAGTAGCCGACTCCCGACTGCAACTAATGAAAAACTGTTTTTT. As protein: CASSRLPTATNEKLFF.

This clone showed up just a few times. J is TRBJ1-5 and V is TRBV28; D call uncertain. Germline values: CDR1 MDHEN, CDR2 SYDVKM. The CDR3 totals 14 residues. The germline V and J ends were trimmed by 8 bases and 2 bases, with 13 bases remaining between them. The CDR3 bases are TGTGCCAGCCATTTCGGGATTGGCAATCAGCCCCAGCATTTT. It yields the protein CASHFGIGNQPQHF.

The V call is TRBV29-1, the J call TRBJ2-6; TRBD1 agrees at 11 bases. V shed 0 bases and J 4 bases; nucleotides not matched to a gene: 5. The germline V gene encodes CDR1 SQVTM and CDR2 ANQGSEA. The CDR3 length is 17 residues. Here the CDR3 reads CSVEEGQGASGANVLTF. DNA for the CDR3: TGCAGCGTTGAAGAAGGACAGGGGGCGAGCGGGGCCAACGTCCTGACTTTC.

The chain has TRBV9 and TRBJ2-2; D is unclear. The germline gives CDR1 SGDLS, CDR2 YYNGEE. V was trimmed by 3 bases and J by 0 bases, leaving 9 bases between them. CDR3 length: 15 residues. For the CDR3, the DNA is TGTGCCAGCAGCGAAGAGATCGCGAACACCGGGGAGCTGTTTTTT. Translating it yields CASSEEIANTGELFF.

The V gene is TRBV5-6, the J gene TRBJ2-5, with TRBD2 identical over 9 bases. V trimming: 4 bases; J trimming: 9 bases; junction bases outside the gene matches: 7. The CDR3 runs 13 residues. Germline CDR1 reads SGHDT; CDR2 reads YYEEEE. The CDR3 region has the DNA TGTGCCAGCAGCGTGGGACTAGCCCTTCCCCAGTACTTC. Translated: CASSVGLALPQYF. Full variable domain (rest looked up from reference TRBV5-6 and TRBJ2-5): DAGVTQSPTHLIKTRGQQVTLRCSPKSGHDTVSWYQQALGQGPQFIFQYYEEEERQRGNFPDRFSGHQFPNYSSELNVNALLLGDSALYLCASSVGLALPQYFGPGTRLLVL.

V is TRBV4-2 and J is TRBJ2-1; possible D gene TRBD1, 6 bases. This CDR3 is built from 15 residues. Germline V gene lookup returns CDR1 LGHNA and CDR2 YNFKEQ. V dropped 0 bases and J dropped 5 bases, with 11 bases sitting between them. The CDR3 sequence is CASSQDRDTDNEQFF. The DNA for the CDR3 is TGTGCCAGCAGCCAAGATAGGGACACAGACAATGAGCAGTTCTTC.

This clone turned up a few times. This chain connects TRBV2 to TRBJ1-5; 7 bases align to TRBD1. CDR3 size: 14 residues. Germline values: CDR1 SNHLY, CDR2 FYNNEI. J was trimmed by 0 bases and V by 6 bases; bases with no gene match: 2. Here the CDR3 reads CASSGQVSNQPQHF. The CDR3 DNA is TGTGCCAGCAGCGGACAGGTTAGCAATCAGCCCCAGCATTTT.

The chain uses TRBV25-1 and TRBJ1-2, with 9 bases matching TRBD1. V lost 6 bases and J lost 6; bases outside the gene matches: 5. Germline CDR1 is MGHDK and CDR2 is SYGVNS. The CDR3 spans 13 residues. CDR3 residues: CASRKQGADGYTF. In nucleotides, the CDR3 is TGTGCCAGCAGAAAACAGGGGGCCGATGGCTACACCTTC.

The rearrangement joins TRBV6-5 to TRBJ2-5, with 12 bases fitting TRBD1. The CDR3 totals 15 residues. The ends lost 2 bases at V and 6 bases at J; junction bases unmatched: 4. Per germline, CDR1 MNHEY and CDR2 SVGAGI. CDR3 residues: CASSYPGQGAKTQYF. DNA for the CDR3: TGTGCCAGCAGTTACCCGGGACAGGGGGCTAAGACCCAGTACTTC.

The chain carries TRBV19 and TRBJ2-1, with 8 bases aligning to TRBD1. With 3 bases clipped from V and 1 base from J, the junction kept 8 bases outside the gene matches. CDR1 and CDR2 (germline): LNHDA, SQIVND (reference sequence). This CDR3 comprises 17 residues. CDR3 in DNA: TGTGCCAGTAGTATGGCGTTCGGGACAGGTTCCTACAATGAGCAGTTCTTC. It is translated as CASSMAFGTGSYNEQFF.

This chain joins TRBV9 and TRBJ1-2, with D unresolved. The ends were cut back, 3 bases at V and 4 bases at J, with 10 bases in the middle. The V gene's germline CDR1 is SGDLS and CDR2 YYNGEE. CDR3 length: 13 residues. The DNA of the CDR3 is TGTGCCAGCAGCGGCGGCACTACCTATGGCTACACCTTC. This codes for CASSGGTTYGYTF. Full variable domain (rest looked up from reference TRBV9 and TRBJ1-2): DSGVTQTPKHLITATGQRVTLRCSPRSGDLSVYWYQQSLDQGLQFLIQYYNGEERAKGNILERFSAQQFPDLHSELNLSSLELGDSALYFCASSGGTTYGYTFGSGTRLTVV.

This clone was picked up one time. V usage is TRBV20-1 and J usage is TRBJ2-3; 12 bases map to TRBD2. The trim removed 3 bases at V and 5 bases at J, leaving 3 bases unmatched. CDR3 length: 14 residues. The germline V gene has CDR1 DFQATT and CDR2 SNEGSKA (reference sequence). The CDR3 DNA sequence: TGCAGTGCTAGTTTGACTAGCGGGGGAGATACGCAGTATTTT. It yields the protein CSASLTSGGDTQYF.

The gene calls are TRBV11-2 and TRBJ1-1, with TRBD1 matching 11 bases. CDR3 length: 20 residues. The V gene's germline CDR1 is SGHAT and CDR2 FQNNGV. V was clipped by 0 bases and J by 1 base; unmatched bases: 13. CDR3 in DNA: TGTGCCAGCAGCTTAGAGAGGGGATATGGACAGGGGGCGACGAACACTGAAGCTTTCTTT. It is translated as CASSLERGYGQGATNTEAFF.

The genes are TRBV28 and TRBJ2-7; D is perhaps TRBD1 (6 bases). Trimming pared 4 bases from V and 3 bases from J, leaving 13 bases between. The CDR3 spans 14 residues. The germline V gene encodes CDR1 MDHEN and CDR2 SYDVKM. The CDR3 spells CASSSTGTSYEQYF. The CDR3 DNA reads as TGTGCCAGCAGTTCAACCGGGACAAGCTACGAGCAGTACTTC.

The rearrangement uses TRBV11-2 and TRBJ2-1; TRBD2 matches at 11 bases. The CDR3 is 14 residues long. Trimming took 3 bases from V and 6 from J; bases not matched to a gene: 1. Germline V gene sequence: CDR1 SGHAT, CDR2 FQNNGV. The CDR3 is CASSFGLAGNEQFF. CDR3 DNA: TGTGCCAGCAGCTTCGGACTAGCGGGCAATGAGCAGTTCTTC. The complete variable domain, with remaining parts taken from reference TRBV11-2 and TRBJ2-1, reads EAGVAQSPRYKIIEKRQSVAFWCNPISGHATLYWYQQILGQGPKLLIQFQNNGVVDDSQLPKDRFSAERLKGVDSTLKIQPAKLEDSAVYLCASSFGLAGNEQFFGPGTRLTVL.

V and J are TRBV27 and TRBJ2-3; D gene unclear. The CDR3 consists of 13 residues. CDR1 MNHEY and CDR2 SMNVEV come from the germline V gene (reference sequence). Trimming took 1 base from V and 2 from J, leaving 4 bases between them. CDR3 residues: CASSLFNTDTQYF. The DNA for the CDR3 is TGTGCCAGCAGTTTATTCAACACAGATACGCAGTATTTT.

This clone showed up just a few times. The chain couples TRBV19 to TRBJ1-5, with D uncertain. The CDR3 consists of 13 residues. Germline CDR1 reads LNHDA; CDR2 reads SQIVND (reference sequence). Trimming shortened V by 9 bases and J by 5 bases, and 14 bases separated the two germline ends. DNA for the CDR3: TGTGCCAGCAACAACGGGGTATATCAGCCCCAGCATTTT. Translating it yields CASNNGVYQPQHF.

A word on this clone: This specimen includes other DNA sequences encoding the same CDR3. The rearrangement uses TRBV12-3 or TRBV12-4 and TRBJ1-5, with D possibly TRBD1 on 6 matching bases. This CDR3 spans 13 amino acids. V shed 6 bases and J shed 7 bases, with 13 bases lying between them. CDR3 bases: TGTGCCAGCAGCTCTAACAGGGACCAGCCCCAGCATTTT. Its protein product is CASSSNRDQPQHF.

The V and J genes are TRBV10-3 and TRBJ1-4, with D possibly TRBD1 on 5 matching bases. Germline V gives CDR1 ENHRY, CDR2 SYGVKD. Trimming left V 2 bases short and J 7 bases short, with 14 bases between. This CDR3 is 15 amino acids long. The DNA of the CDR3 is TGTGCCATCAGTGAGGGCTGGGGCAGAGTTGAAAAACTGTTTTTT. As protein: CAISEGWGRVEKLFF.

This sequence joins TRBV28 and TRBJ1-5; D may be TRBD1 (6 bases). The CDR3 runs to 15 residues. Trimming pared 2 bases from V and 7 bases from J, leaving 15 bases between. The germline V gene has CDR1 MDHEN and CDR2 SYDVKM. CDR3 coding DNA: TGTGCCAGCAGTTTAGGGGGCAGCGAGGGGCAGCCCCAGCATTTT. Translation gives CASSLGGSEGQPQHF.